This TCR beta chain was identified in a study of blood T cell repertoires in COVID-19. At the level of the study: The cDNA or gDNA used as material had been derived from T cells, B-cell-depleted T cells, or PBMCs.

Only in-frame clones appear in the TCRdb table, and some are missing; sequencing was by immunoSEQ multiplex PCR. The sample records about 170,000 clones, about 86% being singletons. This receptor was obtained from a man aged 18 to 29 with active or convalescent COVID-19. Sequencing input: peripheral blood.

The CDR3 DNA reads as TGTGCCAGCAGCGTCGCTAGCGGGAACACCGGGGAGCTGTTTTTT. It yields the protein CASSVASGNTGELFF. The chain carries TRBV9 and TRBJ2-2, with 7 bases identical to TRBD2. The V gene end was trimmed by 2 bases and the J gene end by 1 base; junction bases not matched to a gene: 2. There are 15 residues in the CDR3. Germline-derived CDR1 and CDR2 are SGDLS and YYNGEE.